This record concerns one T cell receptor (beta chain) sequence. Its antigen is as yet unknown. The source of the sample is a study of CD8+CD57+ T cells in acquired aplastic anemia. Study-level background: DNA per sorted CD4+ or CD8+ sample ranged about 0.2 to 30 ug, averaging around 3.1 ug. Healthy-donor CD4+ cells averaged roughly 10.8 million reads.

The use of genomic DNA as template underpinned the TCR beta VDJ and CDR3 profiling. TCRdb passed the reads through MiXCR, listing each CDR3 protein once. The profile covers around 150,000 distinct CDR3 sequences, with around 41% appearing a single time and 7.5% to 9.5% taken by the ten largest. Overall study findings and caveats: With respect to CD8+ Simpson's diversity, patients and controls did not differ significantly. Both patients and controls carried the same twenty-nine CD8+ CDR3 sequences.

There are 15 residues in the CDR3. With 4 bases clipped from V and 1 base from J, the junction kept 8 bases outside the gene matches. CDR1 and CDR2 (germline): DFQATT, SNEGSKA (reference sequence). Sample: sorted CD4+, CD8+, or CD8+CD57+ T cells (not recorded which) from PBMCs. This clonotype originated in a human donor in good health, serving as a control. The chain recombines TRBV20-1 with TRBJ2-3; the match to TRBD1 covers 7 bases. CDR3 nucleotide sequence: TGCAGTGCTAAAGATTTAGGGACAGGCACAGATACGCAGTATTTT. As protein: CSAKDLGTGTDTQYF.